Presented here are 23 T cell receptor beta chains from one specimen sequenced in a study of T cell responses to AZD1222 COVID-19 vaccine. Measured with immunoSEQ multiplex PCR; TCRdb has only the in-frame clones, and not every one. The repertoire holds 150,000 to 250,000 clones, with approximately 89% as singletons. The starting material was peripheral blood, obtained 28 days after the second AZD1222 dose. These TCRs come from an adult who received the AZD1222 COVID-19 vaccine.

The rearrangement uses TRBV7-2 and TRBJ2-3; D may be TRBD2 (5 bases). The CDR3 runs to 15 residues. Looked up from germline, CDR1 is SGHTA and CDR2 is FQGNSA. Trimming stripped 5 bases from V and 6 bases from J, with 18 bases between. CDR3 DNA: TGTGCCAGCAGCCCGACTAACCGACAATCCGATACGCAGTATTTT. Its translation is CASSPTNRQSDTQYF.

The chain recombines TRBV30 with TRBJ2-2; D gene uncertain. Germline CDR1 is GTSNPN and CDR2 is SVGIG (reference sequence). Trimming pared 3 bases from V and 3 bases from J, leaving 17 bases between. The CDR3 is 16 residues long. The CDR3 DNA is TGTGCCTGGAGGATTCGGCAGTCGTTTGACACCGGGGAGCTGTTTTTT. Translation gives CAWRIRQSFDTGELFF. Based on the CDR3 plus reference TRBV30 and TRBJ2-2, the full variable domain is SQTIHQWPATLVQPVGSPLSLECTVEGTSNPNLYWYRQAAGRGLQLLFYSVGIGQISSEVPQNLSASRPQDRQFILSSKKLLLSDSGFYLCAWRIRQSFDTGELFFGEGSRLTVL.

The chain combines TRBV5-1 with TRBJ2-3; TRBD2 matches 12 bases. J lost 4 bases, V lost 3 bases, and 0 bases had no gene match. Germline CDR1 reads SGHRS; CDR2 reads YFSETQ. CDR3 size: 14 residues. The CDR3 nucleotides are TGCGCCAGCAGCTCTAGCGGGAGGGCAGATACGCAGTATTTT. This sequence encodes CASSSSGRADTQYF.

This chain joins TRBV28 and TRBJ2-2, with 7 bases matching TRBD1. This CDR3 has 17 residues. The junction had 10 bases not matched to a gene; V was cut back by 2 bases and J by 4 bases. Looked up from germline, CDR1 is MDHEN and CDR2 is SYDVKM. Written as DNA, the CDR3 is TGTGCCAGCAGTTTAAGGGGTACAGGGGCGGGCACCGGGGAGCTGTTTTTT. Translated, it gives CASSLRGTGAGTGELFF. Drawing the rest from reference TRBV28 and TRBJ2-2, the complete variable domain is DVKVTQSSRYLVKRTGEKVFLECVQDMDHENMFWYRQDPGLGLRLIYFSYDVKMKEKGDIPEGYSVSREKKERFSLILESASTNQTSMYLCASSLRGTGAGTGELFFGEGSRLTVL.

The chain recombines TRBV7-9 with TRBJ2-2; TRBD1 is a possible D gene (6 bases). CDR3 length equals 15 residues. The V gene lost 5 bases and the J gene lost 7 bases, with 17 bases spanning the gap. CDR1 and CDR2 from the germline V gene are SEHNR and FQNEAQ (reference sequence). The CDR3 here is CASSPRGTGIGELFF. The CDR3 region has the DNA TGTGCCAGCAGCCCTCGCGGAACAGGGATCGGGGAGCTGTTTTTT.

The V call is TRBV27, the J call TRBJ1-1, with D possibly matching TRBD1 (5 bases). Germline V gene sequence: CDR1 MNHEY, CDR2 SMNVEV (reference sequence). The CDR3 loop spans 14 amino acids. With 4 bases removed from V and 1 base from J, the gap between germline ends came to 10 bases. The CDR3 protein is CASSSLRGNTEAFF. The DNA for the CDR3 is TGTGCCAGCAGTTCCTTGAGGGGGAACACTGAAGCTTTCTTT.

The J gene is TRBJ2-2, the V gene TRBV4-1, with 12 bases that match TRBD2. From germline, CDR1 is MGHRA and CDR2 YSYEKL. J gave up 6 bases and V 0 bases, and 8 bases lay outside the gene matches. This CDR3 has 18 residues. The CDR3 loop is CASSQDLLAGGVAGELFF. The CDR3, as DNA: TGCGCCAGCAGCCAAGATCTACTAGCGGGAGGTGTCGCCGGGGAGCTGTTTTTT.

The chain is built from TRBV5-1 and TRBJ1-1; a possible D gene is TRBD1 (6 bases). Trimming stripped 2 bases from V and 5 bases from J, with 10 bases between. Germline V lookup: CDR1 SGHRS, CDR2 YFSETQ. The CDR3 covers 13 residues. CDR3 sequence reads: CASSLHRETEAFF. DNA of the CDR3: TGCGCCAGCAGCTTACACAGGGAGACTGAAGCTTTCTTT.

This chain uses TRBV5-6 with TRBJ2-7, with D perhaps matching TRBD2 (6 bases). Per the germline V gene, CDR1 is SGHDT and CDR2 is YYEEEE. The CDR3 contains 15 residues. V lost 4 bases, J lost 1 base, and 15 bases lay in between. CDR3 sequence: CASSRTIRLSYEQYF. Here the CDR3 DNA reads TGTGCCAGCAGCCGGACTATCAGGCTATCCTACGAGCAGTACTTC.

This sequence joins TRBV14 and TRBJ1-2; D call uncertain. Germline V lookup: CDR1 SGHDN, CDR2 FVKESK. The V and J ends lost 2 bases and 4 bases respectively, with 8 bases between them. This CDR3 is 13 amino acids long. The CDR3 DNA sequence: TGTGCCAGCAGCCAACAAGCGGGCTATGGCTACACCTTC. Amino acids: CASSQQAGYGYTF.

This clone was found once. This rearrangement joins TRBV30 to TRBJ2-7; no definite D call. CDR3 length: 11 amino acids. CDR1 is GTSNPN and CDR2 is SVGIG in the germline V gene (reference sequence). V gave up 0 bases and J gave up 5 bases, with 5 bases separating them. The CDR3, as DNA: TGTGCCTGGAGTGTACCGGACGAGCAGTACTTC. This codes for CAWSVPDEQYF.

This clone appeared a few times. The V and J genes are TRBV30 and TRBJ2-3; D unclear. Germline CDR1 GTSNPN, CDR2 SVGIG (reference sequence). The CDR3 loop spans 10 amino acids. V lost 5 bases and J lost 6, with 6 bases in between. CDR3 amino acids: CAWGWDTQYF. The CDR3, as DNA: TGTGCCTGGGGATGGGATACGCAGTATTTT.

This chain links TRBV11-2 with TRBJ2-1, with TRBD2 matching over 10 bases. The germline gives CDR1 SGHAT, CDR2 FQNNGV. This CDR3 is built from 15 residues. V shed 1 base, J shed 7 bases, and the junction held 4 bases outside the gene matches. The CDR3 reads CASSLVASGSNEQFF. The DNA of the CDR3 is TGTGCCAGCAGCTTAGTGGCTAGCGGGAGTAATGAGCAGTTCTTC.

The chain links TRBV6-5 to TRBJ2-7, with D uncertain. V shed 0 bases and J shed 3 bases, with 6 bases lying between them. There are 13 residues in the CDR3. The germline V gene encodes CDR1 MNHEY and CDR2 SVGAGI. Written as DNA, the CDR3 is TGTGCCAGCAGTTACTCAGAGTACTACGAGCAGTACTTC. Its translation is CASSYSEYYEQYF.

This clone appeared a single time. This chain uses TRBV10-1 with TRBJ2-7, with TRBD1 matching over 10 bases. With V trimmed by 6 bases and J by 2 bases, 4 bases remained unmatched. The V gene's germline CDR1 is WNHNN and CDR2 SYGVQD (reference sequence). The CDR3 sequence is 14 residues long. CDR3 sequence: CASSRGTGAYEQYF. For the CDR3, the DNA is TGCGCCAGCAGCCGCGGGACAGGGGCCTACGAGCAGTACTTC.

The chain has TRBV9 and TRBJ2-2; D unclear. Germline V gene sequence: CDR1 SGDLS, CDR2 YYNGEE. The V end lost 0 bases, the J end lost 6 bases, and 15 bases lay between the germline ends. The CDR3 contains 16 residues. CDR3 in DNA: TGTGCCAGCAGCGTAGCTCCCGGGTCCGGCGCCGGGGAGCTGTTTTTT. Its protein is CASSVAPGSGAGELFF.

The V gene is TRBV28, the J gene TRBJ2-1; D gene ambiguous. V dropped 2 bases and J dropped 0 bases, with 8 bases sitting between them. Germline loops: CDR1 MDHEN, CDR2 SYDVKM. The CDR3 sequence is 15 residues long. The CDR3 DNA reads as TGTGCCAGCAGTTTAGACCCCGGCTCCTACAATGAGCAGTTCTTC. Its translation is CASSLDPGSYNEQFF.

This chain joins TRBV5-1 and TRBJ2-7, with a weak D call TRBD1 (6 bases). V was shortened by 2 bases and J by 6 bases, with 15 bases between the two germline ends. Germline loops: CDR1 SGHRS, CDR2 YFSETQ. The CDR3 extends over 14 amino acids. The DNA of the CDR3 is TGCGCCAGCAGCTTTGCACAGGGAGTCGGCGAGCAGTACTTC. Translation: CASSFAQGVGEQYF.

The chain couples TRBV9 to TRBJ1-2; a possible D gene is TRBD1 (5 bases). Germline V gene data show CDR1 as SGDLS and CDR2 as YYNGEE. The CDR3 totals 13 residues. Trimming removed 3 bases from V and 4 bases from J, with 10 bases in between. The CDR3 sequence is CASSGGTLYGYTF. The DNA for the CDR3 is TGTGCCAGCAGCGGGGGGACTCTCTATGGCTACACCTTC.

The chain joins TRBV5-1 to TRBJ1-6; D is ambiguous. Germline loops: CDR1 SGHRS, CDR2 YFSETQ. The germline V and J ends were trimmed by 0 bases and 7 bases, with 5 bases remaining between them. The CDR3 is 13 residues long. CDR3 amino acids: CASSLADNSPLHF. Here the CDR3 DNA reads TGCGCCAGCAGCTTGGCCGACAATTCACCCCTCCACTTT.

This sequence joins TRBV6-4 and TRBJ2-2; 9 positions match TRBD2. CDR1 and CDR2 (germline): MRHNA, SNTAGT. The junction had 2 bases not matched to a gene; V was cut back by 7 bases and J by 2 bases. This CDR3 region has 14 residues. The CDR3 loop reads CASKREANTGELFF. CDR3 DNA: TGTGCCAGCAAGCGGGAGGCCAACACCGGGGAGCTGTTTTTT.

The CDR3 here is CASRPQGRPYEQYF. For the CDR3, the DNA is TGTGCCAGCAGGCCACAGGGTAGGCCCTACGAGCAGTACTTC. J is TRBJ2-7 and V is TRBV27; possible D gene TRBD1, 6 bases. Trimming removed 6 bases from V and 2 bases from J, with 14 bases in between. The CDR3 contains 14 residues. CDR1 is MNHEY, CDR2 SMNVEV, per germline (reference sequence).

The DNA for the CDR3 is TGTGCCAGCGTCAGACAGGCCAATAGCAATCAGCCCCAGCATTTT. It translates to CASVRQANSNQPQHF. The chain joins TRBV6-5 to TRBJ1-5; D perhaps matches TRBD1 (6 bases). CDR3 length: 15 residues. V gave up 8 bases and J gave up 0 bases, with 14 bases separating them. Germline V lookup: CDR1 MNHEY, CDR2 SVGAGI.